This TCR beta chain was recorded in a study of blood T cell repertoires in COVID-19. Across the whole study: Some COVID-19 samples were acute and others convalescent; all came from the United States, Italy and Spain. Sample material is recorded as cDNA or gDNA derived from T cells, B-cell-depleted T cells, or PBMCs.

Per the study methods: Quantification of nucleated cells was approximated via reference gene primer amplification. This table comes from immunoSEQ multiplex PCR, and its TCRdb copy is limited to in-frame clones, with some not included. V, J and clone size reflect that table, while D and trimming were determined from the DNA. The sample has more than 85,000 clones, approximately 90% seen once; the top ten hold roughly 0.97%. V was clipped by 1 base and J by 12 bases; unmatched bases: 10. CDR3 size: 15 residues. The germline V gene encodes CDR1 LNHNV and CDR2 YYDKDF (reference sequence). The rearrangement joins TRBV15 to TRBJ2-1; 9 bases line up with TRBD2. The TCR was taken from a man in his sixties with acute or convalescent COVID-19. Sequencing was carried out using peripheral blood. The CDR3 sequence is CATSRGTSDAGGQFF. CDR3 bases: TGTGCCACCAGCAGAGGGACTAGCGACGCAGGGGGGCAGTTCTTC.